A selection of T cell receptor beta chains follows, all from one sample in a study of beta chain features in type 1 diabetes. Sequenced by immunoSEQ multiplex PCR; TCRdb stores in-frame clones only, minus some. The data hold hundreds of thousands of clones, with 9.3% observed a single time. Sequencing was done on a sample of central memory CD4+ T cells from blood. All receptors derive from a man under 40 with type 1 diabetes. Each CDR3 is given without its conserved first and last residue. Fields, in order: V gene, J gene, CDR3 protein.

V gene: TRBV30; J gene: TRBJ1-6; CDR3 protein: AWTPLRDSPLH
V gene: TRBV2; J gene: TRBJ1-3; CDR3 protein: ASTGDGNTIY
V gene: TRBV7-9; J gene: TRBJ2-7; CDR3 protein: ASSLVSGVTYEQY
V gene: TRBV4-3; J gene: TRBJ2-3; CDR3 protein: ASSQGRGADTQY
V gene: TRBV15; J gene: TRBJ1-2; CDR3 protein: ATSRLGQSLNYGYT
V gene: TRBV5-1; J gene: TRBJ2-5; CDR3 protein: ASSLVAGSGDVKTQY
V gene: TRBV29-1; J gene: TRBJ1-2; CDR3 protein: SVGDGDYGYT
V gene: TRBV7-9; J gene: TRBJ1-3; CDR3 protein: ASGARSPIY
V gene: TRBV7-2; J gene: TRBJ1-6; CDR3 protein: ASSFGGRDSPLH
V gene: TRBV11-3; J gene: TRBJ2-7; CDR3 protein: ASSFGLAVGEQY
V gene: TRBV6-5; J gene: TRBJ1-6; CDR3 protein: ASSDREAWSSPLH
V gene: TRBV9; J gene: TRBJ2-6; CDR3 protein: ASSATGGSGANVLT
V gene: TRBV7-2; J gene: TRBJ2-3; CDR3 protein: ASSRTDTQY
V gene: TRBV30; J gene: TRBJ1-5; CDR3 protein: AWGIDSNQPQH
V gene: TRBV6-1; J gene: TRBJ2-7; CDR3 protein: ASTARTGTEQY
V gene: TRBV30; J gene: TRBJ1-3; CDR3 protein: AWTLSGAFSGNTIY
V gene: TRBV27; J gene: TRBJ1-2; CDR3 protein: ASSLRADNYGYT
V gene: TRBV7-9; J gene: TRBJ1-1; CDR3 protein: ASSLELGTEAF
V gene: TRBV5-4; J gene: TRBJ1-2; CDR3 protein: ASSEGQGRDT
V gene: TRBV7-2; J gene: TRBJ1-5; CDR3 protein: ASSPQGDQPQH
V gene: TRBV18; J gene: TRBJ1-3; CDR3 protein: ASSPPNSAAGNTIY
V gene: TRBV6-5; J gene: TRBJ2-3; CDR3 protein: ASSRLVSTDTQY
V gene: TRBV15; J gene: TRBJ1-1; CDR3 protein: ATSRDGSNMNTEAF
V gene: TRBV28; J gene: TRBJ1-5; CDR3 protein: ASSSYPNQPQH